This TCR beta chain is from a study of T cell responses to AZD1222 COVID-19 vaccine. Study-level results: After the peak T cell response, and only then, were repertoires sampled.

Note on this clone: Its antigen is unknown.

Sequenced by immunoSEQ multiplex PCR; TCRdb stores in-frame clones only, minus some. The sample has 98,000 or so clones, about 94% seen once; the top ten hold 5%. Trimming removed 4 bases at V and 5 bases at J, with 15 bases between. The V gene's germline CDR1 is SGHRS and CDR2 YFSETQ. The CDR3 has 14 residues. This receptor was taken from an adult in good health. V usage is TRBV5-1 and J usage is TRBJ1-1; D is perhaps TRBD1 (5 bases). This specimen consisted of peripheral blood, obtained on day 0 of AZD1222 vaccination. The CDR3 is CASSGAGLRTEAFF. CDR3 DNA sequence: TGCGCCAGCAGCGGGGCGGGCCTCCGGACTGAAGCTTTCTTT. The whole variable domain, remainder taken from reference TRBV5-1 and TRBJ1-1, is KAGVTQTPRYLIKTRGQQVTLSCSPISGHRSVSWYQQTPGQGLQFLFEYFSETQRNKGNFPGRFSGRQFSNSRSEMNVSTLELGDSALYLCASSGAGLRTEAFFGQGTRLTVV.